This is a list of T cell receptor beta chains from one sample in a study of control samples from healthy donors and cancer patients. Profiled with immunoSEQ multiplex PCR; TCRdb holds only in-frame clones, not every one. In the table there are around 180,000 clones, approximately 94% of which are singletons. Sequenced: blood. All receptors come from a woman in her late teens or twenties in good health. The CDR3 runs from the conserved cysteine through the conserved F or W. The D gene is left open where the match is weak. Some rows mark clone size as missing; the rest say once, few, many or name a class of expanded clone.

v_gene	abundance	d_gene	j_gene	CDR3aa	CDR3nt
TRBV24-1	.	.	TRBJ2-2	CATSDRWTGGELFF	TGTGCCACCAGTGACCGGTGGACTGGCGGGGAGCTGTTTTTT
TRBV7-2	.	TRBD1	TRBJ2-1	CASSSGTGVREQFF	TGTGCCAGCAGCTCCGGGACAGGGGTCAGGGAGCAGTTCTTC
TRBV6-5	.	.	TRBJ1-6	CATQIESSYNSPLHF	TGTGCCACCCAAATCGAGAGCTCCTATAATTCACCCCTCCACTTT
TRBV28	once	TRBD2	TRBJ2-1	CASRSASGVSYNEQFF	TGTGCCAGCAGGTCAGCGAGCGGGGTCTCCTACAATGAGCAGTTCTTC
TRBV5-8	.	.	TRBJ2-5	CASNSDRPYETQYF	TGTGCCAGCAACTCCGACAGACCTTACGAGACCCAGTACTTC
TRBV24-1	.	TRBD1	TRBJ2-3	CATSDLPGGDTQYF	TGTGCCACCAGTGATTTACCAGGGGGAGATACGCAGTATTTT
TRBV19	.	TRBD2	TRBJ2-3	CASSSGLAGLTDTQYF	TGTGCCAGTAGTTCGGGACTAGCGGGCCTCACAGATACGCAGTATTTT
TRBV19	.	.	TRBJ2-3	CASSIQGGPGSAKYF	TGTGCCAGTAGTATACAAGGGGGACCCGGATCAGCGAAGTATTTT
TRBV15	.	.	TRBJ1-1	CATSAGRLGEAFF	TGTGCCACCAGCGCAGGGAGGCTGGGTGAAGCTTTCTTT
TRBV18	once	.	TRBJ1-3	CASSHSTGQLGNTIYF	TGTGCCAGCTCACACTCAACAGGGCAGCTTGGAAACACCATATATTTT
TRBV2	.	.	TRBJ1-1	CASSNRDRAFF	TGTGCCAGCAGTAACAGGGATAGGGCTTTCTTT
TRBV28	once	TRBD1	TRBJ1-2	CASSPGTGDGYTF	TGTGCCAGCAGCCCCGGGACAGGGGATGGCTACACCTTC
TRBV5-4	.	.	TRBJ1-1	CASSLAGATAFF	TGTGCCAGCAGCTTGGCGGGGGCCACAGCTTTCTTT
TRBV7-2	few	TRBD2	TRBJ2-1	CASISAGGLMEQFF	TGTGCCAGCATCTCAGCGGGAGGTCTCATGGAGCAGTTCTTC
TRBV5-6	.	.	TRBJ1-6	CASSLDGGLNSPLHF	TGTGCCAGCAGCTTGGACGGGGGGCTAAATTCACCCCTCCACTTT
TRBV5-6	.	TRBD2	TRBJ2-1	CASSPSGEYNEQFF	TGTGCCAGCAGTCCTAGCGGGGAGTACAATGAGCAGTTCTTC
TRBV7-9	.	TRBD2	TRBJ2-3	CASSLSGGITDTQYF	TGTGCCAGCAGTCTATCGGGGGGAATCACAGATACGCAGTATTTT
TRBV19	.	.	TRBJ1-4	CASSGPNEKLFF	TGTGCCAGTAGTGGGCCAAATGAAAAACTGTTTTTT
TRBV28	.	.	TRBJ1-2	CASRSPQGNYGYTF	TGTGCCAGCAGAAGCCCCCAGGGTAACTATGGCTACACCTTC
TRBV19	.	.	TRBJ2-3	CASSIGRGRVTDTQYF	TGTGCCAGTAGTATAGGGAGGGGCAGAGTCACAGATACGCAGTATTTT
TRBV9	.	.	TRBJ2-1	CASSVKHEQFF	TGTGCCAGCAGCGTAAAGCATGAGCAGTTCTTC
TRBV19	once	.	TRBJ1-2	CASSIAVRGRGYTF	TGTGCCAGTAGTATAGCCGTGCGGGGTCGGGGCTACACCTTC
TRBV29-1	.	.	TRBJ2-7	CSVVGRRSSYEQYF	TGCAGCGTTGTAGGACGTCGGAGCTCCTACGAGCAGTACTTC
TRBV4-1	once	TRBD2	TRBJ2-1	CASSRLIPLAGGPGEQFF	TGCGCCAGCAGCAGATTAATTCCGCTAGCGGGGGGCCCCGGTGAGCAGTTCTTC
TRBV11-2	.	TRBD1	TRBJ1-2	CASSRDSNYGYTF	TGTGCCAGCAGCCGGGACAGTAACTATGGCTACACCTTC
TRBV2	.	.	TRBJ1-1	CASSANTVNTEAFF	TGTGCCAGCAGTGCGAACACCGTGAACACTGAAGCTTTCTTT